Below, 9 T cell receptor beta chains from the same sample are listed, as sequenced in a study of cytomegalovirus exposure and HLA in healthy donors. The PCR employed 60 Vbeta primers together with 13 Jbeta primers. TCRdb's copy holds only in-frame clones and misses some; the assay was immunoSEQ multiplex PCR. Of 200,000 to 250,000 clones listed, roughly 75% are singletons. The specimen sequenced was PBMCs. Every receptor here comes from a woman aged 25 to 39 in good health and CMV-seronegative.

The chain has TRBV4-1 and TRBJ2-7, with 9 bases lining up with TRBD2. V shed 1 base, J shed 5 bases, and the junction held 12 bases outside the gene matches. The CDR3 length is 17 residues. Germline V gene lookup returns CDR1 MGHRA and CDR2 YSYEKL. The CDR3: CASSQVGGVSGSHEQYF. DNA of the CDR3: TGCGCCAGCAGCCAAGTAGGTGGGGTTAGCGGGAGCCACGAGCAGTACTTC.

The gene calls are TRBV9 and TRBJ2-1, with a tentative D call TRBD1 (6 bases). Deletions cut 3 bases from V and 4 bases from J, with 14 bases between. The CDR3 length is 15 residues. The germline gives CDR1 SGDLS, CDR2 YYNGEE. CDR3 in DNA: TGTGCCAGCAGCGGTGGGGGCGCGGTTTACAATGAGCAGTTCTTC. Protein: CASSGGGAVYNEQFF.

The CDR3 loop reads CASSRARPSTEAFF. For the CDR3, the DNA is TGTGCCAGCAGCCGGGCCCGGCCAAGCACTGAAGCTTTCTTT. The J gene is TRBJ1-1, the V gene TRBV14; D unresolved. This CDR3 is built from 14 residues. Trimming stripped 4 bases from V and 4 bases from J, with 13 bases between. Germline CDR1 is SGHDN and CDR2 is FVKESK.

The CDR3 sequence: CASSLVGRGSSGANVLTF. CDR3 coding DNA: TGTGCCAGCAGCTTGGTGGGCAGGGGAAGTTCTGGGGCCAACGTCCTGACTTTC. The gene calls are TRBV5-5 and TRBJ2-6; D possibly corresponds to TRBD1 (6 bases). Looked up from germline, CDR1 is SGHKS and CDR2 is YYEKEE (reference sequence). The CDR3 length is 18 residues. Trimming removed 0 bases from V and 1 base from J, with 14 bases in between. Full variable domain (rest looked up from reference TRBV5-5 and TRBJ2-6): DAGVTQSPTHLIKTRGQQVTLRCSPISGHKSVSWYQQVLGQGPQFIFQYYEKEERGRGNFPDRFSARQFPNYSSELNVNALLLGDSALYLCASSLVGRGSSGANVLTFGAGSRLTVL.

This clone was observed a few times. This sequence joins TRBV25-1 and TRBJ1-5; TRBD1 might be the D (6 bases). CDR1 and CDR2 from the germline V gene are MGHDK and SYGVNS. Between the trimmed V and J ends, which lost 2 bases and 7 bases, there was a span of 12 bases. This CDR3 contains 14 residues. The chain's CDR3 is CASSENRDGQPQHF. CDR3 sequence (DNA): TGTGCCAGCAGTGAAAACAGGGACGGCCAGCCCCAGCATTTT.

A single count supports this clone. V usage is TRBV9 and J usage is TRBJ2-2; perhaps TRBD2 as D (6 bases). With 4 bases removed from V and 5 bases from J, the gap between germline ends came to 12 bases. This CDR3 is 14 amino acids long. Germline CDR1 and CDR2: SGDLS and YYNGEE. CDR3 DNA sequence: TGTGCCAGCAGCACGTCGACTAGTACCGGGGAGCTGTTTTTT. This translates into CASSTSTSTGELFF. Complete variable domain (other parts from reference TRBV9 and TRBJ2-2): DSGVTQTPKHLITATGQRVTLRCSPRSGDLSVYWYQQSLDQGLQFLIQYYNGEERAKGNILERFSAQQFPDLHSELNLSSLELGDSALYFCASSTSTSTGELFFGEGSRLTVL.

The rearrangement uses TRBV7-9 and TRBJ2-3, with 9 bases matching TRBD2. From germline, CDR1 is SEHNR and CDR2 FQNEAQ (reference sequence). After removal of 3 bases from V and 5 bases from J, the junction contained 12 bases not matched to a gene. The CDR3 covers 17 residues. This CDR3 reads CASSFPGLARGVDTQYF. As DNA, the CDR3 is TGTGCCAGCAGCTTCCCCGGACTAGCGCGTGGGGTAGATACGCAGTATTTT.

The chain couples TRBV13 to TRBJ1-1; TRBD1 agrees at 12 bases. Germline CDR1 is PRHDT and CDR2 is FYEKMQ (reference sequence). With 4 bases clipped from V and 5 bases from J, the junction kept 5 bases outside the gene matches. The CDR3 length is 15 residues. CDR3 sequence: CASSSRDRGLTEAFF. The CDR3 region has the DNA TGTGCCAGCAGCTCCCGGGACAGGGGGCTAACTGAAGCTTTCTTT.

V usage is TRBV25-1 and J usage is TRBJ2-3; D perhaps matches TRBD2 (6 bases). The ends were cut back, 4 bases at V and 2 bases at J, with 13 bases in the middle. Per the germline V gene, CDR1 is MGHDK and CDR2 is SYGVNS. The CDR3 has 15 amino acids. CDR3 in amino acids: CASSATGTYTDTQYF. CDR3 DNA: TGTGCCAGCAGTGCCACCGGGACTTACACAGATACGCAGTATTTT. Based on the CDR3 plus reference TRBV25-1 and TRBJ2-3, the full variable domain is EADIYQTPRYLVIGTGKKITLECSQTMGHDKMYWYQQDPGMELHLIHYSYGVNSTEKGDLSSESTVSRIRTEHFPLTLESARPSHTSQYLCASSATGTYTDTQYFGPGTRLTVL.